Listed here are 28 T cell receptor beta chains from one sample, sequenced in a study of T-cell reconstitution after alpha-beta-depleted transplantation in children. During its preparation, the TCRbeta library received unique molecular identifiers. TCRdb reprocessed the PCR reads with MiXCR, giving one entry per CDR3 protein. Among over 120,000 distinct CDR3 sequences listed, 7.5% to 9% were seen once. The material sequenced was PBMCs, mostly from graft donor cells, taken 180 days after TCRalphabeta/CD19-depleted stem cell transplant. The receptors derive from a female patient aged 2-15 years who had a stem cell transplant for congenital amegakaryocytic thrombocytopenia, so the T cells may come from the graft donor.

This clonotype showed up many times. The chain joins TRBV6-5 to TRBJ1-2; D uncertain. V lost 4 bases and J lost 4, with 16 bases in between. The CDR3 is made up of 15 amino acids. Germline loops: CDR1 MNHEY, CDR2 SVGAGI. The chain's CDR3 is CASSSGPQHGYGYTF. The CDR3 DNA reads TGTGCCAGCAGTTCCGGTCCCCAACATGGCTATGGCTACACCTTC.

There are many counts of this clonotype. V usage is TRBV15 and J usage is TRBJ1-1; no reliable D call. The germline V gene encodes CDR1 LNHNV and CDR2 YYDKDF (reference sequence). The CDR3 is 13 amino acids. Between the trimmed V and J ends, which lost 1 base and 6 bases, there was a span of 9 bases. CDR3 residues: CATSRAGWAEAFF. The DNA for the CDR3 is TGTGCCACCAGCAGAGCTGGGTGGGCTGAAGCTTTCTTT.

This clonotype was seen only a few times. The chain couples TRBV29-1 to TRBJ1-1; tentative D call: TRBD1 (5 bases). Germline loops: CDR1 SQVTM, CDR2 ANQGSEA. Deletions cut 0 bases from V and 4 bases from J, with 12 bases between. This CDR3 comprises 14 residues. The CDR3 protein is CSVEEGPGGTEAFF. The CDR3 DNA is TGCAGCGTTGAAGAGGGACCGGGCGGCACTGAAGCTTTCTTT.

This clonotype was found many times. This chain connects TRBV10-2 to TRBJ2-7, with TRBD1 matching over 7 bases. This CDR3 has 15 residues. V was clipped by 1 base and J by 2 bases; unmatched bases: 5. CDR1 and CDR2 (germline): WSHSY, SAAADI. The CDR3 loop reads CASSEWNRGTYEQYF. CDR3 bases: TGCGCCAGCAGTGAGTGGAACAGGGGAACCTACGAGCAGTACTTC.

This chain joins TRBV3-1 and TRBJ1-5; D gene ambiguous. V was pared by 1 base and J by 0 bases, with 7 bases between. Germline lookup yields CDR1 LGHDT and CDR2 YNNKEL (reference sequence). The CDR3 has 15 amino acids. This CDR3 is CASSQGRASNQPQHF. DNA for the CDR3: TGTGCCAGCAGCCAAGGTAGAGCTAGCAATCAGCCCCAGCATTTT.

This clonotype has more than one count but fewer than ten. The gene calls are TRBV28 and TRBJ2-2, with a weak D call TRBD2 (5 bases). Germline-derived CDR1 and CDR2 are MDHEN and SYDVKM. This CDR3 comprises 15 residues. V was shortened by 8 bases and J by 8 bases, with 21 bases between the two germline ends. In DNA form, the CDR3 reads TGTGCCAGCTCCGCTGTGGTTAGCGTGTCTGGGGAGCTGTTTTTT. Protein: CASSAVVSVSGELFF.

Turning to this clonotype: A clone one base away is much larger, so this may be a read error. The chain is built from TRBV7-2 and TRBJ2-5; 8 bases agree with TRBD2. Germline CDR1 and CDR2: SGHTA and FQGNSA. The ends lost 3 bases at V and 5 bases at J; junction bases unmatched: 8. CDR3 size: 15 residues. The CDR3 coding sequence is TGTGCCAGCAGCTTGGCCGGGACTAGGAGCGAGACCCAGTACTTC. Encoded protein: CASSLAGTRSETQYF.

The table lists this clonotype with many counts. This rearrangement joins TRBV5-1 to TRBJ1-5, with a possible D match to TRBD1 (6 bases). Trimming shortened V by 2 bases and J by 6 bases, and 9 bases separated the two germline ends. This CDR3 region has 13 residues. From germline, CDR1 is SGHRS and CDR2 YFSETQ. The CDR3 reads CASSLTGFQPQHF. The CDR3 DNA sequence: TGCGCCAGCAGCTTAACAGGGTTTCAGCCCCAGCATTTT.

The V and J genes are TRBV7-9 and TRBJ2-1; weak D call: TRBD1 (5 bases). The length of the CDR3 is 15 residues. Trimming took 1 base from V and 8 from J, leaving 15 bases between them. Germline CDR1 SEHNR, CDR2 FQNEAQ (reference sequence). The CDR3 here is CASSLGLSWGDEQFF. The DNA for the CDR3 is TGTGCCAGCAGCTTAGGGCTTAGCTGGGGCGATGAGCAGTTCTTC.

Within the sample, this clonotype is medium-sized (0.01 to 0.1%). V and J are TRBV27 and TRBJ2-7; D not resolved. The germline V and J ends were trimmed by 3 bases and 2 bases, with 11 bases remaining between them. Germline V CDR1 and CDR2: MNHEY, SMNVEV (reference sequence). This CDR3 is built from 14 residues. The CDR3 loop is CASSFAIPPYEQYF. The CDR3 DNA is TGTGCCAGCAGTTTTGCCATCCCGCCCTACGAGCAGTACTTC.

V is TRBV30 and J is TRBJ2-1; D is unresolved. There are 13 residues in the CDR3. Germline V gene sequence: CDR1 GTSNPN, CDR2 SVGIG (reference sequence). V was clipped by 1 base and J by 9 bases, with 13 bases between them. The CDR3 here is CAWSEAINGEQFF. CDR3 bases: TGTGCCTGGAGTGAAGCCATAAACGGTGAGCAGTTCTTC.

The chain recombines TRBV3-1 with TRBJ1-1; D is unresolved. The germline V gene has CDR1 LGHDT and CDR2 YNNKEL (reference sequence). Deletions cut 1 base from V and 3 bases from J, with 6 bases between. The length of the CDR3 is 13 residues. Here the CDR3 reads CASSQAIHTEAFF. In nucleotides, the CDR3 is TGTGCCAGCAGCCAAGCGATCCACACTGAAGCTTTCTTT.

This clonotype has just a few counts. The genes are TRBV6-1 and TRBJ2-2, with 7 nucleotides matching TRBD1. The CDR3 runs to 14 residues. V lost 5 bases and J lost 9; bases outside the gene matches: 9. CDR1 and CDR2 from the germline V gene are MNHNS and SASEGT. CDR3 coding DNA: TGTGCCAGCAGTCTAACCGGGACAGCCCGGGAGCTGTTTTTT. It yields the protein CASSLTGTARELFF.

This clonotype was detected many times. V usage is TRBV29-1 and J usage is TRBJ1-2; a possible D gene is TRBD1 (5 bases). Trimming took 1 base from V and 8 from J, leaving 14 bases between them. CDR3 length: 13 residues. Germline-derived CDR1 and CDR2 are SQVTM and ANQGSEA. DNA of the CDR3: TGCAGCGTTGAAGCCACAGGATTCGGGGGCTACACCTTC. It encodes CSVEATGFGGYTF.

In DNA form, the CDR3 reads TGTGCCAGCAGTCCTAACAGGGGAATCTACAATGAGCAGTTCTTC. Translated, it gives CASSPNRGIYNEQFF. The chain has TRBV6-2 or TRBV6-3 and TRBJ2-1; 7 positions agree with TRBD1. The CDR3 runs 15 residues. The junction had 7 bases not matched to a gene; V was cut back by 5 bases and J by 3 bases. CDR1 MNHEY and CDR2 SVGEGT come from the germline V gene.

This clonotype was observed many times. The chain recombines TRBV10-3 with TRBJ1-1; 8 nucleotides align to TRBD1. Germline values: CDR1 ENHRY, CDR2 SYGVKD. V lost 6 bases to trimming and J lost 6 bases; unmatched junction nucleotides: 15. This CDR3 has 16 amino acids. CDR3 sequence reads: CAIRGTGGDGWAEAFF. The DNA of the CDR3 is TGTGCCATCAGAGGGACAGGAGGGGACGGCTGGGCTGAAGCTTTCTTT.

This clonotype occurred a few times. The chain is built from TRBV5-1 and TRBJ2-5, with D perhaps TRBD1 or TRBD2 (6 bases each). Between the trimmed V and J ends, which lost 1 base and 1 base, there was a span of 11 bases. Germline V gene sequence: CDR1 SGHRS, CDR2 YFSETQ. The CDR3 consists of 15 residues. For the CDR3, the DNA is TGCGCCAGCAGCTTGAAGGGGGGTATCCAAGAGACCCAGTACTTC. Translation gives CASSLKGGIQETQYF.

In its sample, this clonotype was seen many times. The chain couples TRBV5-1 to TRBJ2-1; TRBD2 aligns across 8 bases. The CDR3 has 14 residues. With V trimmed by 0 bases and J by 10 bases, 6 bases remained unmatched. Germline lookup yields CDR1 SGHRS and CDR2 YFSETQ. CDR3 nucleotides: TGCGCCAGCAGCTTGGAACTAGCGGTGGGAGAGCAGTTCTTC. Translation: CASSLELAVGEQFF.

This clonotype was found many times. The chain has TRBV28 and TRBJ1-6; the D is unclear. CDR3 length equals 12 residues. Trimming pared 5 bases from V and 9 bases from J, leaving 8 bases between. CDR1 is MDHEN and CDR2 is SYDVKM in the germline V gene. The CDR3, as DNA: TGTGCCAGCAGTATATACGCTTCACCCCTCCACTTT. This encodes CASSIYASPLHF.

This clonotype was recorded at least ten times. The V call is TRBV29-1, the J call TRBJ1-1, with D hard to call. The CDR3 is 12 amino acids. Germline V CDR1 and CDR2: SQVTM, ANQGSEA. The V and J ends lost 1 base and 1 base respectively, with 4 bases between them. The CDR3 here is CSVEGGNTEAFF. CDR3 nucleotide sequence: TGCAGCGTTGAAGGCGGGAACACTGAAGCTTTCTTT.

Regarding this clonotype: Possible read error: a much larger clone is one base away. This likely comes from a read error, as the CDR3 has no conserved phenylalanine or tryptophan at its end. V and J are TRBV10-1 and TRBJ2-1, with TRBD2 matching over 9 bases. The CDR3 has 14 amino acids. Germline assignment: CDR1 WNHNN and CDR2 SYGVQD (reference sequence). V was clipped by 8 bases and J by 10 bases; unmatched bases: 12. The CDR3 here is CASQPGLALGEQFL. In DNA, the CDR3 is TGCGCCAGCCAACCGGGACTAGCTCTCGGGGAGCAGTTCTTA.

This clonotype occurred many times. CDR3 residues: CASSIGTDGEKLFF. The CDR3 DNA reads as TGTGCCAGCAGTATTGGGACAGACGGTGAAAAACTGTTTTTT. The chain links TRBV12-3 or TRBV12-4 to TRBJ1-4; 7 nucleotides agree with TRBD1. V shed 5 bases, J shed 7 bases, and the junction held 7 bases outside the gene matches. This CDR3 comprises 14 residues.

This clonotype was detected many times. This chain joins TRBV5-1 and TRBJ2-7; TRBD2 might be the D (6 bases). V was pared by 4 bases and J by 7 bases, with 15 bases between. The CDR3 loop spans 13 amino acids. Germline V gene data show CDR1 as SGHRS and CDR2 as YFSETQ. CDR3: CASSRDWLGEQYF. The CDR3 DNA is TGCGCCAGCAGCAGGGACTGGCTGGGGGAGCAGTACTTC. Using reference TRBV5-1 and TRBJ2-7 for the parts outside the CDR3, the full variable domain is KAGVTQTPRYLIKTRGQQVTLSCSPISGHRSVSWYQQTPGQGLQFLFEYFSETQRNKGNFPGRFSGRQFSNSRSEMNVSTLELGDSALYLCASSRDWLGEQYFGPGTRLTVT.

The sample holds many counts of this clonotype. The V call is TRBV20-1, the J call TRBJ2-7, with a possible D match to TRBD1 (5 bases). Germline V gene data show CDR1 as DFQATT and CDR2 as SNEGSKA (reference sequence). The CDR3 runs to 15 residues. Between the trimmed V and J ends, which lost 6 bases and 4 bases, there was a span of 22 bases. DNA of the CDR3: TGCAGTGCAAGACCCCGGGCAGGGCGCTGGTACGAGCAGTACTTC. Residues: CSARPRAGRWYEQYF.

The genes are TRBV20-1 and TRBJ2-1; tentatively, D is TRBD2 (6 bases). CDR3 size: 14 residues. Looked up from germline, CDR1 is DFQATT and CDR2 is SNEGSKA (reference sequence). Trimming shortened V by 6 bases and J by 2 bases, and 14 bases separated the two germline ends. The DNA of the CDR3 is TGCAGTGCCCAAACTAGCCACCCCTACAATGAGCAGTTCTTC. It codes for CSAQTSHPYNEQFF.

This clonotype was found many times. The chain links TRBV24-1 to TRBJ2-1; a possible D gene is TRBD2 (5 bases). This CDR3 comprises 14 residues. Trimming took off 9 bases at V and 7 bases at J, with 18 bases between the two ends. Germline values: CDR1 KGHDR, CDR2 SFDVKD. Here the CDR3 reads CATSGGSTRNEQFF. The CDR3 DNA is TGTGCCACCTCTGGAGGAAGCACGAGGAATGAGCAGTTCTTC.

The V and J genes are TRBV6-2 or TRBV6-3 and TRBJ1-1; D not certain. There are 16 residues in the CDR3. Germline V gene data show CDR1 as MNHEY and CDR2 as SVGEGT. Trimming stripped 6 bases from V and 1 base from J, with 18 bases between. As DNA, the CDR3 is TGTGCCAGCAGGCGACCCCGGGATCCTGGGAACACTGAAGCTTTCTTT. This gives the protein CASRRPRDPGNTEAFF.

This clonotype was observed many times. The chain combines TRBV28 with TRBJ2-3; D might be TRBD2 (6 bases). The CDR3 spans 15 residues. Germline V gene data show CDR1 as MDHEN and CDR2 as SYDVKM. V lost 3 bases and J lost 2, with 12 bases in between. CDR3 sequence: CASSFGGPDTDTQYF. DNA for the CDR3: TGTGCCAGCAGTTTCGGGGGTCCGGACACAGATACGCAGTATTTT.